This T cell receptor (beta chain) was documented in a study of response to subunit inactivated influenza vaccine. Points from the study as a whole: A suggestion made by the authors is that each seasonal influenza vaccination recruits few new T cells.

CDR1 DFQATT and CDR2 SNEGSKA come from the germline V gene (reference sequence). This CDR3 region has 16 residues. After removal of 5 bases from V and 5 bases from J, the junction contained 15 bases not matched to a gene. TCRdb re-called the RT-PCR reads with MiXCR, one entry per CDR3 protein. The repertoire consists of about 650,000 distinct CDR3 sequences, with around 13% occurring once and the leading ten covering 7.6%. On this clonotype: Antigen: not known.

This clonotype was obtained from a man aged 45-65 years who received an inactivated influenza vaccine. The chain couples TRBV20-1 to TRBJ2-5, with 9 bases fitting TRBD1. The sample here was PBMCs from blood, taken 14 to 15 days before vaccination. The CDR3: CSASPINRGPGETQYF. The CDR3 DNA is TGCAGTGCTTCCCCCATTAACAGGGGGCCAGGGGAGACCCAGTACTTC.